A selection of T cell receptor beta chains follows, all from one sample in a study of T cell repertoires in cytomegalovirus infection. MiXCR, applied by TCRdb to the reads, yields one record per CDR3 protein. The sample has 200,000 to 300,000 distinct CDR3 sequences; 12% to 15% are singletons. Sequenced: PBMCs. The receptors derive from a human donor in good health (CMV status not recorded). Some clones in this sample may be carry-over from other donors' samples. Both conserved end residues are part of each CDR3. D genes are given only for firm matches. Size is stated for part of the rows, as once, few or many counts, or as a class when the clone is expanded.

length | size | J | V | D | DNA | CDR3
14 | few | TRBJ2-5 | TRBV29-1 | TRBD2 | TGCAGCGTTCGGGGGCGGGGGGGCATCGAGACCCAGTACTTC | CSVRGRGGIETQYF
13 | NA | TRBJ1-1 | TRBV20-1 | TRBD1 | TGCAGTGCTGACGGGACAGGAGGCCCTGAAGCTTTCTTT | CSADGTGGPEAFF
17 | few | TRBJ2-1 | TRBV29-1 | TRBD2 | TGCAGCGCAACTGGACTAGCGGGAGGGAGCTCCTACAATGAGCAGTTCTTC | CSATGLAGGSSYNEQFF
15 | NA | TRBJ1-5 | TRBV28 | NA | TGTGCCAGCAGAACCCCGACGGGGGCAAATCAGCCCCAGCATTTT | CASRTPTGANQPQHF
14 | many | TRBJ1-1 | TRBV7-9 | NA | TGTGCCAGCACGGGGGGCGCCGGGGACACTGAAGCTTTCTTT | CASTGGAGDTEAFF
17 | many | TRBJ2-7 | TRBV12-3/TRBV12-4 | NA | TGTGCCAGCAGCCTCCACCTAACCGACAGCAGGGCTCACGAGCAGTACTTC | CASSLHLTDSRAHEQYF
13 | NA | TRBJ1-1 | TRBV5-1 | NA | TGCGCCAGCAGCCCCGGAACGGACACTGAAGCTTTCTTT | CASSPGTDTEAFF
14 | few | TRBJ2-1 | TRBV28 | TRBD2 | TGTGCCAGCTCCCCAATGAGGGGAGGGAATGAGCAGTTCTTC | CASSPMRGGNEQFF
14 | few | TRBJ2-7 | TRBV20-1 | NA | TGCAGTGCTAGAGGTTCCCGGGAGTACTACGAGCAGTACTTC | CSARGSREYYEQYF
16 | few | TRBJ1-1 | TRBV6-5 | TRBD1 | TGTGCCAGCAGTCCGACGAAAGGACAGGGGCGGACTGAAGCTTTCTTT | CASSPTKGQGRTEAFF
12 | many | TRBJ1-3 | TRBV12-3/TRBV12-4 | NA | TGTGCCAGCACCATACGCGGAAACACCATATATTTT | CASTIRGNTIYF
13 | NA | TRBJ1-5 | TRBV20-1 | NA | TGCAGTGCCAGGCCCAGGCTCAATCAGCCCCAGCATTTT | CSARPRLNQPQHF
17 | once | TRBJ2-6 | TRBV15 | TRBD1 | TGTGCCACCAGCAGCAGGACAGGCAGCTCTGGGGCCAACGTCCTGACTTTC | CATSSRTGSSGANVLTF
14 | many | TRBJ1-1 | TRBV7-3 | NA | TGTGCCAGCAGCCAATCGGGGGGGAACACTGAAGCTTTCTTT | CASSQSGGNTEAFF
16 | few | TRBJ2-7 | TRBV20-1 | TRBD2 | TGCAGTGCTAGAGTCGCCGGGGCTAGCGGGAGCGGTGAGCAGTACTTC | CSARVAGASGSGEQYF
15 | many | TRBJ2-3 | TRBV20-1 | TRBD1 | TGCAGTGCTACACAGGGGGCGCGATTCGCAGATACGCAGTATTTT | CSATQGARFADTQYF
16 | many | TRBJ2-5 | TRBV11-1 | TRBD1 | TGTGCCAGCAGCTTGACAGGGGGCGCACGGGACAAGACCCAGTACTTC | CASSLTGGARDKTQYF
16 | many | TRBJ2-3 | TRBV6-2/TRBV6-3 | TRBD2 | TGTGCCAGCAGTTACTCGACTAGCGGTTACACAGATACGCAGTATTTT | CASSYSTSGYTDTQYF
14 | few | TRBJ1-1 | TRBV4-1 | NA | TGCGCCAGCAGCCAAGACCCAGGTTCGACTGAAGCTTTCTTT | CASSQDPGSTEAFF
12 | NA | TRBJ2-5 | TRBV7-9 | NA | TGTGCCAGCAGCTTGTTGGTAGAGACCCAGTACTTC | CASSLLVETQYF
15 | few | TRBJ1-5 | TRBV28 | TRBD1 | TGTGCCAGCAGCGCCAGGGACAGGGCTAAGCAGCCCCAGCATTTT | CASSARDRAKQPQHF
14 | NA | TRBJ1-5 | TRBV2 | NA | TGTGCCAGCAGTGTGACAGGAGGGAATCAGCCCCAGCATTTT | CASSVTGGNQPQHF
14 | many | TRBJ2-3 | TRBV7-2 | NA | TGTGCCAGCAGCTTAGAGATACTGACAGATACGCAGTATTTT | CASSLEILTDTQYF
14 | many | TRBJ2-1 | TRBV7-2 | NA | TGTGCCAGCAGCTCTCCGGGACCCCCCGGGGAGCAGTTCTTC | CASSSPGPPGEQFF
14 | many | TRBJ1-4 | TRBV7-2 | NA | TGTGCCAGCAGCCTGGGTCGGTCTAATGAAAAACTGTTTTTT | CASSLGRSNEKLFF
13 | few | TRBJ2-7 | TRBV28 | NA | TGTGCCAGCAGTGATCCCGGGTCCTACGAGCAGTACTTC | CASSDPGSYEQYF
16 | few | TRBJ2-1 | TRBV28 | NA | TGTGCCAGCAGTCTCATTGGGGGCCGCTCCTACAATGAGCAGTTCTTC | CASSLIGGRSYNEQFF
12 | many | TRBJ1-2 | TRBV7-9 | NA | TGTGCCAGCACCCTGGTCCGCTATGGCTACACCTTC | CASTLVRYGYTF
16 | many | TRBJ2-7 | TRBV7-9 | NA | TGTGCCAGCAGCTTCCGCCGGGACGGCCCCCTCTACGAGCAGTACTTC | CASSFRRDGPLYEQYF
15 | many | TRBJ1-5 | TRBV10-2 | NA | TGCGCCAGCAGTGAGTTTGTAGGGCGGGGGCAGCCCCAGCATTTT | CASSEFVGRGQPQHF
12 | few | TRBJ2-4 | TRBV20-1 | NA | TGCAGTGCTAGAGACGAGACCTCTGGTCCGTACTTC | CSARDETSGPYF
14 | NA | TRBJ2-1 | TRBV20-1 | TRBD1 | TGCAGTGTCAGATGGACAGGGTTTGGGGATGAGCAGTTCTTC | CSVRWTGFGDEQFF
14 | many | TRBJ1-2 | TRBV6-5 | TRBD1 | TGTGCCAGCAGTTATGACAGGGAGACGAGTGGCTACACCTTC | CASSYDRETSGYTF
12 | few | TRBJ2-7 | TRBV10-3 | TRBD2 | TGTGGAACTAGCGGGAACACCTACGAGCAGTACTTC | CGTSGNTYEQYF
15 | few | TRBJ2-3 | TRBV7-2 | NA | TGTGCCAGCAGCTTAAACGGAGGGGGCACAGATACGCAGTATTTT | CASSLNGGGTDTQYF
16 | few | TRBJ1-2 | TRBV20-1 | TRBD1 | TGCAGTGCTCCGAGCCGAACAGGGGGCCAATACTATGGCTACACCTTC | CSAPSRTGGQYYGYTF
14 | few | TRBJ2-7 | TRBV25-1 | NA | TGTGCCAGCAGTGAAGCCGGGACAAGATACGAGCAGTACTTC | CASSEAGTRYEQYF
14 | few | TRBJ2-2 | TRBV7-3 | TRBD2 | TGTGCCAGCAGAGCGGGAGTAAACACCGGGGAGCTGTTTTTT | CASRAGVNTGELFF
16 | few | TRBJ1-5 | TRBV2 | NA | TGTGCCAGCAGTGGGGGTCCCTTGAGGGGGAATCAGCCCCAGCATTTT | CASSGGPLRGNQPQHF
14 | many | TRBJ1-4 | TRBV20-1 | TRBD1 | TGCAGTGCCCGGGACAGACCCTCTAATGAAAAACTGTTTTTT | CSARDRPSNEKLFF